This entry lists 24 T cell receptor beta chains sequenced from one sample in a study of blood T cell repertoires in COVID-19. Using immunoSEQ multiplex PCR, the repertoire was profiled, and TCRdb retains in-frame clones only, with some absent. The top ten clones hold approximately 1% of a sample with 79,000 or so clones, around 87% of them seen once. Sequences were obtained from peripheral blood. The receptor set was obtained from a human donor in a cohort sampled during active COVID-19.

The chain has TRBV21-1 and TRBJ2-7; the D call TRBD1 from the table was never checked on the DNA. TRBV21-1 is a pseudogene locus. There are 15 residues in the CDR3. In DNA form, the CDR3 reads TGTGCCAGCAGCAAAGGGGACAGGACTACCTACGAGCAGTACTTC. Its translation: CASSKGDRTTYEQYF.

The chain recombines TRBV10-3 with TRBJ1-2, with TRBD1 as a possible D gene (5 bases). The ends were cut back, 5 bases at V and 6 bases at J, with 16 bases in the middle. CDR1 is ENHRY and CDR2 is SYGVKD in the germline V gene. The CDR3 has 14 residues. Here the CDR3 reads CAISKDTFLDGYTF. The CDR3 nucleotides read TGTGCCATCAGTAAGGACACCTTTTTGGATGGCTACACCTTC.

The chain is built from TRBV3-1 (or the pseudogene TRBV3-2) and TRBJ2-3, with 11 bases fitting TRBD2. This CDR3 region has 18 residues. Germline-derived CDR1 and CDR2 are LGHDT and YNNKEL (reference sequence). Trimming cost V 3 bases and J 2 bases; bases outside gene matches: 10. For the CDR3, the DNA is TGTGCCAGCAGCCATTACCGTAGCGGGAGGGCATCCACAGATACGCAGTATTTT. Its protein is CASSHYRSGRASTDTQYF.

The chain carries TRBV6-5 and TRBJ2-7; D uncertain. This CDR3 is 13 amino acids long. Germline CDR1 MNHEY, CDR2 SVGAGI. Between the trimmed V and J ends, which lost 6 bases and 1 base, there was a span of 10 bases. DNA for the CDR3: TGTGCCAGCAGGACACCGAGATCCTACGAGCAGTACTTC. Protein: CASRTPRSYEQYF.

CDR3 nucleotide sequence: TGTGCCAGCAGTACGGGACAGGCTAATTCACCCCTCCACTTT. Amino acid sequence: CASSTGQANSPLHF. The V and J genes are TRBV6-2 or TRBV6-3 and TRBJ1-6, with TRBD1 matching over 8 bases. The CDR3 is made up of 14 amino acids. Trimming took 5 bases from V and 6 from J; bases not matched to a gene: 3. Per germline, CDR1 MNHEY and CDR2 SVGEGT.

The chain links TRBV28 to TRBJ1-6; tentatively, D is TRBD1 (5 bases). With 3 bases removed from V and 7 bases from J, the gap between germline ends came to 13 bases. Germline values: CDR1 MDHEN, CDR2 SYDVKM. The CDR3 is 15 residues long. This CDR3 reads CASSLGRRFNSPLHF. The CDR3 DNA reads as TGTGCCAGCAGTTTGGGGCGGCGGTTCAATTCACCCCTCCACTTT.

This clone was detected only once. J is TRBJ1-1 and V is TRBV6-5, with TRBD1 identical over 8 bases. The CDR3 spans 13 residues. Germline V lookup: CDR1 MNHEY, CDR2 SVGAGI. Trimming at V came to 10 bases and at J to 2 bases, leaving 6 bases not matched to a gene. For the CDR3, the DNA is TGTGCCACCCCGACAGGGGTAAACACTGAAGCTTTCTTT. Translated: CATPTGVNTEAFF.

The genes are TRBV27 and TRBJ1-2; TRBD1 agrees at 9 bases. This CDR3 has 14 amino acids. CDR1 is MNHEY and CDR2 is SMNVEV in the germline V gene (reference sequence). J was trimmed by 8 bases and V by 4 bases; bases with no gene match: 8. The DNA of the CDR3 is TGTGCCAGCAGTTCCGCCGGGACAGGGTTCGGCTACACCTTC. Translating gives CASSSAGTGFGYTF.

The gene calls are TRBV5-4 and TRBJ1-2, with TRBD1 identical over 8 bases. V was clipped by 3 bases and J by 1 base; unmatched bases: 11. The CDR3 loop spans 17 amino acids. Germline V gene lookup returns CDR1 SGHNT and CDR2 YYREEE (reference sequence). CDR3 amino acids: CASSSPSQGARNYGYTF. The CDR3, as DNA: TGTGCCAGCAGCTCCCCCTCCCAGGGGGCGCGTAACTATGGCTACACCTTC.

The CDR3 sequence: CASSSSGIPGGGYTF. The DNA of the CDR3 is TGTGCCAGCAGTTCCTCCGGGATCCCAGGAGGAGGCTACACCTTC. This chain links TRBV27 with TRBJ1-2, with unresolved D. V was clipped by 4 bases and J by 8 bases, with 20 bases between them. In germline, CDR1 is MNHEY, CDR2 SMNVEV (reference sequence). This CDR3 has 15 residues.

V gene TRBV27 combines with J gene TRBJ2-2; D unclear. CDR3 size: 13 residues. CDR1 MNHEY and CDR2 SMNVEV come from the germline V gene (reference sequence). V was cut by 3 bases and J by 6 bases, with 8 bases left in between. In nucleotides, the CDR3 is TGTGCCAGCAGTTTTACATTTTCCGGGGAGCTGTTTTTT. Translated, it gives CASSFTFSGELFF.

This clone was seen just once. V is TRBV5-1 and J is TRBJ2-7; 7 bases agree with TRBD1. Per germline, CDR1 SGHRS and CDR2 YFSETQ. The CDR3 totals 13 residues. After removal of 3 bases from V and 4 bases from J, the junction contained 4 bases not matched to a gene. CDR3 protein: CASSSRQGYEQYF. As DNA, the CDR3 is TGCGCCAGCAGCTCAAGACAGGGATACGAGCAGTACTTC.

J is TRBJ1-2 and V is TRBV30, with a weak D call TRBD1 (5 bases). V was pared by 4 bases and J by 4 bases, with 13 bases between. The CDR3 has 13 residues. CDR1 is GTSNPN, CDR2 SVGIG, per germline (reference sequence). The CDR3 protein is CAWNAQGFYGYTF. In DNA, the CDR3 is TGTGCCTGGAACGCTCAGGGTTTCTATGGCTACACCTTC.

The V call is TRBV30, the J call TRBJ2-3, with D uncertain. The CDR3 is made up of 13 amino acids. Germline V CDR1 and CDR2: GTSNPN, SVGIG (reference sequence). Between the trimmed V and J ends, which lost 0 bases and 4 bases, there was a span of 8 bases. For the CDR3, the DNA is TGTGCCTGGAGTGTACTTCGAGCAGATACGCAGTATTTT. This encodes CAWSVLRADTQYF.

The rearrangement joins TRBV28 to TRBJ1-1; D is possibly TRBD1 (5 bases). V was trimmed by 4 bases and J by 5 bases, leaving 26 bases between them. This CDR3 is 18 amino acids long. The germline V gene has CDR1 MDHEN and CDR2 SYDVKM. The CDR3 nucleotides read TGTGCCAGCAGTTCGTTCGGGGGTGCACTTGGCCCGAGAACTGAAGCTTTCTTT. As protein: CASSSFGGALGPRTEAFF.

The chain couples TRBV28 to TRBJ2-3; possible D gene TRBD2, 5 bases. This CDR3 region has 15 residues. Per germline, CDR1 MDHEN and CDR2 SYDVKM. V was shortened by 3 bases and J by 7 bases, with 17 bases between the two germline ends. The CDR3 coding sequence is TGTGCCAGCAGTTTCTCCCTAGTGAGGGATAATACGCAGTATTTT. It codes for CASSFSLVRDNTQYF.

The V call is TRBV27, the J call TRBJ2-3, with a weak D call TRBD1 (6 bases). The CDR3 spans 19 residues. The germline gives CDR1 MNHEY, CDR2 SMNVEV (reference sequence). Deletions cut 2 bases from V and 2 bases from J, with 23 bases between. This CDR3 is CASSLIPDSPGTLTDTQYF. In DNA form, the CDR3 reads TGTGCCAGCAGTTTAATCCCCGACTCCCCCGGGACACTCACAGATACGCAGTATTTT.

The rearrangement uses TRBV28 and TRBJ1-2; 9 nucleotides align to TRBD1. J lost 4 bases, V lost 5 bases, and 11 bases had no gene match. The CDR3 is 16 residues long. Germline CDR1 reads MDHEN; CDR2 reads SYDVKM. CDR3 sequence: CASSLPDRGIFYGYTF. The CDR3 DNA follows: TGTGCCAGCAGTCTGCCGGACAGGGGAATTTTCTATGGCTACACCTTC.

The rearrangement uses TRBV4-1 and TRBJ2-1; D gene uncertain. V lost 4 bases to trimming and J lost 15 bases, with 19 bases between them. The CDR3 is made up of 13 amino acids. Germline CDR1 is MGHRA and CDR2 is YSYEKL. Written as DNA, the CDR3 is TGCGCCAGCAGCCTAACCTCGGGTAGCTTGCCGTTCTTC. Translation gives CASSLTSGSLPFF.

The chain is built from TRBV4-2 and TRBJ1-5, with 10 nucleotides matching TRBD1. The CDR3 consists of 18 residues. The germline CDR1 and CDR2 sequences are LGHNA and YNFKEQ. The trim removed 4 bases at V and 0 bases at J, leaving 9 bases unmatched. CDR3 DNA: TGTGCCAGCAGCCCGACAGGGGGCGCGTGGGATAGCAATCAGCCCCAGCATTTT. Its translation is CASSPTGGAWDSNQPQHF.

The rearrangement links TRBV7-2 to TRBJ1-1, with D possibly TRBD1 on 5 matching bases. The CDR3 has 15 residues. Germline lookup yields CDR1 SGHTA and CDR2 FQGNSA. V was trimmed by 5 bases and J by 4 bases, leaving 17 bases between them. In DNA, the CDR3 is TGTGCCAGCAGCCCTATTGCAGATAGGGGCACTGAAGCTTTCTTT. Protein product: CASSPIADRGTEAFF.

This clone was picked up a small number of times. CDR3 loop: CASRKQDSLLHF. CDR3 sequence (DNA): TGTGCCAGTAGAAAACAAGACAGCTTGCTCCACTTT. The chain has TRBV19 and TRBJ1-6; tentatively, D is TRBD1 (5 bases). The V end was cut by 6 bases, the J end by 16 bases, with 16 bases between. Germline V gives CDR1 LNHDA, CDR2 SQIVND (reference sequence). The CDR3 extends over 12 amino acids.

This clone qualifies as medium-sized. The J gene is TRBJ1-5, the V gene TRBV27, with TRBD1 identical over 12 bases. This CDR3 is 15 amino acids long. V was pared by 5 bases and J by 5 bases, with 4 bases of the junction left unmatched. Germline CDR1 is MNHEY and CDR2 is SMNVEV (reference sequence). The CDR3 loop reads CASSAGQGADQPQHF. CDR3 DNA sequence: TGTGCCAGCAGTGCGGGACAGGGGGCGGATCAGCCCCAGCATTTT.

The chain recombines TRBV14 with TRBJ2-5; 8 nucleotides agree with TRBD2. V lost 1 base to trimming and J lost 5 bases; unmatched junction nucleotides: 6. Per germline, CDR1 SGHDN and CDR2 FVKESK. The CDR3 contains 15 residues. CDR3 in DNA: TGTGCCAGCAGCCAAGGTGGTAGCGGGGTCGAGACCCAGTACTTC. Translating gives CASSQGGSGVETQYF.